Sequencing of this T cell receptor beta chain was carried out in a study of blood T cells in healthy people across ages. Study findings and constraints: Across the age range, TCR beta diversity per million T cells fell in a roughly linear way.

About this clonotype itself: The antigen remains unidentified.

It was with a sample-barcoded 5' primer and a J-beta primer mix that a second PCR of roughly 7 to 12 cycles was run. TCRdb independently ran MiXCR on the 5' RACE reads; one entry per CDR3 protein. The sample shows nearly 800,000 distinct CDR3 sequences, 20% to 30% of them seen only once. This CDR3 is 14 amino acids long. The ends were cut back, 0 bases at V and 6 bases at J, with 8 bases in the middle. The germline CDR1 and CDR2 sequences are MNHEY and SVGAGI. The data were also submitted as part of a second study, on T cells of mothers and their children. This second report adds: Second-PCR amplification with M1S added sample barcodes and 2-4 random nucleotides. The study found thymic selection shapes TCR recombination output similarly in related and unrelated pairs. Compared with unrelated pairs, related mother-child pairs had slightly higher, non-significant overlap.

This clonotype originated in a boy aged 5-17 years in good health. This rearrangement joins TRBV6-5 to TRBJ2-2, with a tentative D call TRBD1 (5 bases). The material sequenced was blood. The CDR3, as DNA: TGTGCCAGCAGTTACTCAGGGGATCCCGGGGAGCTGTTTTTT. This sequence encodes CASSYSGDPGELFF.